The sequence of this T cell receptor (beta chain) was determined in a study of blood T cell repertoires in COVID-19. Study-wide context: Italy, Spain and the United States were the sources of the convalescent and acute COVID-19 samples. PBMCs, B-cell-depleted T cells, or T cells were the source of the cDNA or gDNA that made up the material.

This CDR3 region has 15 residues. The germline gives CDR1 LGHDT, CDR2 YNNKEL (reference sequence). The V segment lost 3 bases and the J segment 5 bases; nucleotides outside the gene matches: 9. Per the original data handling: Counts of nucleated cells, estimated from reference gene primer amplification, were obtained. The repertoire was sequenced with immunoSEQ multiplex PCR; TCRdb's copy has only in-frame clones and lacks some. D and trimming come from the DNA, and the V and J calls and clone size come from that table. The sample gives approximately 110,000 clones, 60% to 85% of which show up once; roughly 0.86% is in the top ten.

This rearrangement joins TRBV3-1 (or the pseudogene TRBV3-2) to TRBJ2-5; TRBD2 aligns across 7 bases. The specimen sequenced was peripheral blood. This sequence was found in a human donor with acute or convalescent COVID-19. The donor label of this sample is uncertain. The CDR3 is CASSHRAGVRETQYF. DNA for the CDR3: TGTGCCAGCAGCCACCGGGCGGGGGTCCGGGAGACCCAGTACTTC.